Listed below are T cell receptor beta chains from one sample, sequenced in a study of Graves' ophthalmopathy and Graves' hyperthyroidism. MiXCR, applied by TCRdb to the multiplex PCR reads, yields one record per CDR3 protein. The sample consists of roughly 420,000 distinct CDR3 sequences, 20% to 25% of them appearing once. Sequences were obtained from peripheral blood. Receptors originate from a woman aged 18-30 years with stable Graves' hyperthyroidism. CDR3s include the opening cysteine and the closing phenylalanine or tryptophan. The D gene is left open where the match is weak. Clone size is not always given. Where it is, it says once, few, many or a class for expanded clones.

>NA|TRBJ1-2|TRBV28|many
TGTGCCAGCAGTTTATGGGAGACACGGAACTATGGCTACACCTTC
CASSLWETRNYGYTF
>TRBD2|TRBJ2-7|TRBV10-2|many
TGCGCCAGCCTCGGGACTAGCGGGAGGGTGTCCGAGCAGTACTTC
CASLGTSGRVSEQYF
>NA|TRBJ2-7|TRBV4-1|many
TGCGCCAGCAGCCAAGATCTAGTTCAGGCGGGCTACGAGCAGTACTTC
CASSQDLVQAGYEQYF
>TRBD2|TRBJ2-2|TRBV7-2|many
TGTGCCAGCAGCTTAGTCGCAGCGGGAGGTCCCACCGGGGAGCTGTTTTTT
CASSLVAAGGPTGELFF
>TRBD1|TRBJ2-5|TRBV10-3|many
TGTGCCATCTCAGGGGACAGCAAAGACCAAGAGACCCAGTACTTC
CAISGDSKDQETQYF
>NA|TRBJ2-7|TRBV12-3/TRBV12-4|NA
TGTGCCAGCCAAAGGGGATATGGGGAGCAGTACTTC
CASQRGYGEQYF
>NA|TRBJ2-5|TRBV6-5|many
TGTGCCAGCAGTTACGGGGGTGCGGAGACCCAGTACTTC
CASSYGGAETQYF
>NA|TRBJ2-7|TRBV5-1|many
TGCGCCAGCAGCTTGTTAAGATCCTACGAGCAGTACTTC
CASSLLRSYEQYF
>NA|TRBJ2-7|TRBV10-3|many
TGTGCCATCAGTGAAAGGGGGTCGAGCTCCTACGAGCAGTACTTC
CAISERGSSSYEQYF
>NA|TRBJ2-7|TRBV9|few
TGTGCCAGCAGCGTAGGTCCGGGGCCGACCTACGAGCAGTACTTC
CASSVGPGPTYEQYF
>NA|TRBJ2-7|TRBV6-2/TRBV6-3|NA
TGTGCCAGCAGTTACCACTGGCGAGAGCAGTACTTC
CASSYHWREQYF
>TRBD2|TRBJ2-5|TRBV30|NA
TGTGCCATCGGACTAGCCGGTGGGACCCAGTACTTC
CAIGLAGGTQYF
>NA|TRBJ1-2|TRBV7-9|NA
TGTGCCAGCAGCAAAATAGGAGGGGAAGGCTACACCTTC
CASSKIGGEGYTF
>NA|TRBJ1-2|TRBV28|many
TGTGCCAGCAGTTTGATCGGGGGCTATGGCTACACCTTC
CASSLIGGYGYTF
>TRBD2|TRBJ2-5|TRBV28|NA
TGTGCCAGCAGCTTTAGCGGGAGCCCCCAAGAGACCCAGTACTTC
CASSFSGSPQETQYF
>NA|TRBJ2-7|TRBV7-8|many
TGTGCCAGCAGCTTAGCGCCTGGACCGTTCTACGAGCAGTACTTC
CASSLAPGPFYEQYF
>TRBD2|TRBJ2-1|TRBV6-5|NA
TGTGCCAGCGTTTTTCTAGCGGGAGACAATGAGAAGTTCTTC
CASVFLAGDNEKFF
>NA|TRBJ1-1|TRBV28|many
TGTGCCAGCAGTACTTCCCCACTTCCGCAAATGAACACTGAAGCTTTCTTT
CASSTSPLPQMNTEAFF
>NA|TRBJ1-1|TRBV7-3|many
TGTGCCAGCACCTGCGTGTCCCGCTCTGGGACTGAAGCTTTCTTT
CASTCVSRSGTEAFF
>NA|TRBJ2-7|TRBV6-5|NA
TGTGCCAGCAGTTCCCAGGGGACCACCTACGAGCAGTACTTC
CASSSQGTTYEQYF
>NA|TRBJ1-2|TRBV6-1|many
TGTGCCAGCAGTGACAGGGATGGCTACACCTTC
CASSDRDGYTF
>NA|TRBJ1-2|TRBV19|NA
TGTGCCAGTAGTATTGCTGCGCAGGCACCCTATGGCTACACCTTC
CASSIAAQAPYGYTF
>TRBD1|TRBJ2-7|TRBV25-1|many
TGTGCCAGCAGTGAAACTGGGACAGGGGCTATCTACGAGCAGTACTTC
CASSETGTGAIYEQYF
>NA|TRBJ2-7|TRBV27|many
TGTGCCAGCAGTTGGAGTGGACCCCATGACGAGCAGTACTTC
CASSWSGPHDEQYF
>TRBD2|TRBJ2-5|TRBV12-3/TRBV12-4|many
TGTGCCAGCAGTTTACGTGTCGGGAGGGCCTGGGAGACCCAGTACTTC
CASSLRVGRAWETQYF
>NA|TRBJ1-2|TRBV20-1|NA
TGCAGTGCTAGTATTACGGAGAACTATGGCTACACCTTC
CSASITENYGYTF
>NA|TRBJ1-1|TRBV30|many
TGTGCCTGGAGTACTTTACAGGGGAACACTGAAGCTTTCTTT
CAWSTLQGNTEAFF
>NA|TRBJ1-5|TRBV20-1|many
TGCAGTGCTAGCAGGAGGACCCAGCCCCAGCATTTT
CSASRRTQPQHF
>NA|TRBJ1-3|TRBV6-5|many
TGTGCCAGCAGTTACAGGGGGAATGGAAACACCATATATTTT
CASSYRGNGNTIYF
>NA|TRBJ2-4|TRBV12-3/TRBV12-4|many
TGTGCCAGCAGTTTAGGAGCGATATATCCCATTAAGTACTTC
CASSLGAIYPIKYF
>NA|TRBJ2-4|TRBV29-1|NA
TGCAGCGTTGTGGACTCCCTAGCCAAAAACATTCAGTACTTC
CSVVDSLAKNIQYF
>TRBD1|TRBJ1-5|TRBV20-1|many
TGCAGTGCTAGAGTACCGGGACAGAGGGGCAATCAGCCCCAGCATTTT
CSARVPGQRGNQPQHF
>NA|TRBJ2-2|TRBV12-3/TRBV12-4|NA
TGTGCCAGCAGCCGGGACAGCGGGCCCGGGGAGCTGTTTTTT
CASSRDSGPGELFF
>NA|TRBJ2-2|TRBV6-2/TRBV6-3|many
TGTGCCAGCACCAAACGAAGGACCCTAAACACCGGGGAGCTGTTTTTT
CASTKRRTLNTGELFF
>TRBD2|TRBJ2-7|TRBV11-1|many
TGTGCCAGCAGCTTAAGGTCGGGAGGGGTTGCCTACGAGCAGTACTTC
CASSLRSGGVAYEQYF
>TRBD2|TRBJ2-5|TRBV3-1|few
TGTGCCAGCACCCAAAGGACTAGCGGGATGGGAGAGACCCAGTACTTC
CASTQRTSGMGETQYF
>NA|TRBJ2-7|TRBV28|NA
TGTGCCAGCAAGGCAGGGTGGGAGCAGTACTTC
CASKAGWEQYF
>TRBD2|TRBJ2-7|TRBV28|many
TGTGCCAGCAGCGGGACTAGCGGGACGAGGGGTCTGTTGACCTACGAGCAGTACTTC
CASSGTSGTRGLLTYEQYF
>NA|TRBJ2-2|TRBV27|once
TGTGCCAGCAGTCCTACGGCCTGGGTCACCGGGGAGCTGTTTTTT
CASSPTAWVTGELFF
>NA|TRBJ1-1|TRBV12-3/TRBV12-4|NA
TGTGCCAGCAGTAACAGCGGGGGAAACACTGAAGCTTTCTTT
CASSNSGGNTEAFF
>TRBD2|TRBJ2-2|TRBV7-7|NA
TGTGCTAGCAGCCCTAGCGGGGGGGCGATCACCGGGGAGCTGTTTTTT
CASSPSGGAITGELFF
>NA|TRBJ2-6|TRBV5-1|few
TGCGCCAGCAGCAAGAGGATCCCTGGGGCCAACGTCCTGACTTTC
CASSKRIPGANVLTF
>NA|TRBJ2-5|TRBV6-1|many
TGTGCCAGCAGTGAGGAAGGGAGGGAGACCCAGTACTTC
CASSEEGRETQYF
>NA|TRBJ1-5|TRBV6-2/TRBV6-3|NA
TGTGCCAGCAGTTACCACAGGCTAACAGGTCAGCCCCAGCATTTT
CASSYHRLTGQPQHF
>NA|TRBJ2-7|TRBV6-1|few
TGTGCCAGCAGTGAAACGGTTACAGGAGGCTACGAGCAGTACTTC
CASSETVTGGYEQYF
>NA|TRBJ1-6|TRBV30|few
TGTGCCTGGAACGCGGGGGCCTTCTCCTATAATTCACCCCTCCACTTT
CAWNAGAFSYNSPLHF
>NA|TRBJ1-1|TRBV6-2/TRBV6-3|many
TGTGCCAGCAGCCGAACTAGTTACACTGAAGCTTTCTTT
CASSRTSYTEAFF
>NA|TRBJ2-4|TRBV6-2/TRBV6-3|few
TGTGCCAGCAGGGTATACAGTGACAAAAACATTCAGTACTTC
CASRVYSDKNIQYF
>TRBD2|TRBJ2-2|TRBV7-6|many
TGTGCCAGCAGCTTAGGGCGGGGGACCGGGGAGCTGTTTTTT
CASSLGRGTGELFF
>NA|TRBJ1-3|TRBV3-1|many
TGTGCCAGCAGCCAGGGGACGACGGACACCATATATTTT
CASSQGTTDTIYF
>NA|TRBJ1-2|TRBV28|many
TGTGCCAGCATCGCGGTGGGGGTCAAAACCTTC
CASIAVGVKTF
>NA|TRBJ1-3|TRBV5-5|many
TGTGCCAGCAGCTTGGGCCTCGGCGCGAATGGAAACACCATATATTTT
CASSLGLGANGNTIYF
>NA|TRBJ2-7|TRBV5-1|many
TGCGCCAGCAGCCCCCCTGGGAATAACGAGCAGTACTTC
CASSPPGNNEQYF
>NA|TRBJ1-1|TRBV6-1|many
TGTGCCAGTATCCGGGCCCAGGAGAACACTGAAGCTTTCTTT
CASIRAQENTEAFF
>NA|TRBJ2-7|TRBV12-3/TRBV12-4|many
TGTGCCAGCAGTTTACCCAGGGACCACGAGCAGTACTTC
CASSLPRDHEQYF
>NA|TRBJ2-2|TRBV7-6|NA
TGTGCCAGCAGCTCCTTTAAGGGGTACGGGGAGCTGTTTTTT
CASSSFKGYGELFF
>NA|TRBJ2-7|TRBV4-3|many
TGCGCCAGCAGCCAAGAACAGTACCGTAGCGAGCAGTACTTC
CASSQEQYRSEQYF